The sequence of this TCR beta chain was determined in a study of cytomegalovirus exposure and HLA in healthy donors. Study conclusions and caveats: TCR beta chains numbering 164 were designated cytomegalovirus-associated. Earlier analysis found most TCR beta V segments productive about 90% or about 30% of the time.

This CDR3 region has 15 residues. CDR1 is SNHLY and CDR2 is FYNNEI in the germline V gene. V lost 0 bases, J lost 4 bases, and 4 bases stayed unmatched. On this clone itself: Its antigen is undetermined.

Vbeta (60) and Jbeta (13) primers were used in the PCR. The data were produced by immunoSEQ multiplex PCR, yet TCRdb's version contains in-frame clones alone and is incomplete. The table lists about 300,000 clones, more than 80% of them singletons. This sequence was found in a man aged 40-49 years in good health and CMV-seropositive. The chain joins TRBV2 to TRBJ1-1; 8 bases match TRBD1. Sequenced: PBMCs. CDR3 sequence reads: CASSEAEGTGTEAFF. In DNA form, the CDR3 reads TGTGCCAGCAGTGAAGCGGAGGGGACAGGCACTGAAGCTTTCTTT.